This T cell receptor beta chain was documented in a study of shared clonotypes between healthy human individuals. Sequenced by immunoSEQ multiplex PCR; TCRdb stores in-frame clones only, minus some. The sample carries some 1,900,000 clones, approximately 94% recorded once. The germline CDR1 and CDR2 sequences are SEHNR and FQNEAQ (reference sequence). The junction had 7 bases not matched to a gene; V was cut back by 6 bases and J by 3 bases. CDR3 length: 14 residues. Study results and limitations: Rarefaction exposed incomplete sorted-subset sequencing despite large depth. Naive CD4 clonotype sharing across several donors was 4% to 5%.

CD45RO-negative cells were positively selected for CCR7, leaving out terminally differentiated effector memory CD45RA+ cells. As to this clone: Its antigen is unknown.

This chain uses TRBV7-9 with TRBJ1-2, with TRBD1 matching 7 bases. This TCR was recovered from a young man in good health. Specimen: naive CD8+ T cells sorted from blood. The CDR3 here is CASRNGTADYGYTF. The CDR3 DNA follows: TGTGCCAGCAGAAATGGGACAGCAGACTATGGCTACACCTTC.